This TCR beta chain was obtained from a study of CD8+ T cells in alopecia areata. Extraction and reverse transcription of RNA yielded cDNA as the sequencing template. The repertoire was sequenced with immunoSEQ multiplex PCR; TCRdb's copy has only in-frame clones and lacks some. The sample yields around 190,000 clones, about 56% seen once. Findings and caveats of the study: Across lesional scalp, and particularly alopecia totalis/universalis, clonality surpassed that of normal scalp. Mouse data revealed clearer TCR sharing than patient data did, a gap possibly tied to HLA.

Turning to this clone: Antigen: not known.

CDR3 length: 14 residues. CDR1 and CDR2 from the germline V gene are SGDLS and YYNGEE. The V and J ends lost 0 bases and 4 bases respectively, with 10 bases between them. The chain is built from TRBV9 and TRBJ1-2; no firm D call. This receptor was obtained from a human donor in good health. The sequenced sample was CD8+ T cells sorted from blood. The CDR3 DNA reads as TGTGCCAGCAGCGTAGCTGGAGGAAGCTATGGCTACACCTTC. It specifies CASSVAGGSYGYTF.